One T cell receptor beta chain is described in this entry. No antigen is known for it. Profiled with immunoSEQ multiplex PCR; TCRdb holds only in-frame clones, not every one. The sample consists of some 30,000 clones, 78% of them appearing once. Time point described: week 35, safety follow-up. In every dose of vaccine, 300 ug of mutant IDH1 20-mer peptide was given alongside topical imiquimod. New IDH1-mutant, ATRX-lost WHO grade 3 or 4 astrocytomas occurred in donors. The CDR3 has 16 residues. Trimming took 1 base from V and 1 from J, leaving 13 bases between them. Germline-derived CDR1 and CDR2 are LNHDA and SQIVND (reference sequence). This record belongs to a study of a mutant IDH1 vaccine in newly diagnosed glioma.

Sequenced material: PBMCs, taken from a glioma patient whose treatment included an IDH1 peptide vaccine. This chain connects TRBV19 to TRBJ1-1; unclear D gene. The sequence was collected from a woman aged 40-49 years with glioma. CDR3 bases: TGTGCCAGTAGTATAGGGGGTCGGCCGGGGAACACTGAAGCTTTCTTT. Translated, it gives CASSIGGRPGNTEAFF. The variable domain in full, with the rest retrieved from reference TRBV19 and TRBJ1-1, is DGGITQSPKYLFRKEGQNVTLSCEQNLNHDAMYWYRQDPGQGLRLIYYSQIVNDFQKGDIAEGYSVSREKKESFPLTVTSAQKNPTAFYLCASSIGGRPGNTEAFFGQGTRLTVV.